The clone carrying this TCR beta chain has a handful of counts. What it recognizes is unknown. This entry is derived from a study of CD8 T cells in ankylosing spondylitis. General study points: CD8+ disease-linked clones were present at relatively low frequencies in blood. What seemed typical of ankylosing spondylitis blood was a TCR beta motif built from 7 or 8 highly homologous variants. Disease-linked clones reportedly concentrated significantly in matched ankylosing spondylitis synovial fluid.

Libraries for TCR beta were made by quantitative 5'-RACE with molecular barcodes. In TCRdb, the 5' RACE reads were re-called with MiXCR into one record per CDR3 protein. The sample has about 24,000 distinct CDR3 sequences; 10% to 15% are singletons. Germline lookup yields CDR1 SGHTA and CDR2 FQGNSA. Trimming took 1 base from V and 9 from J, leaving 8 bases between them. This CDR3 contains 12 residues. This clonotype was obtained from a male donor with ankylosing spondylitis or in good health (not recorded which). This chain joins TRBV7-2 and TRBJ2-3; maybe TRBD2 (5 bases). The sequenced material came from blood. The DNA of the CDR3 is TGTGCCAGCAGCTTAGGAGGGTTAACGCAGTATTTT. Translation: CASSLGGLTQYF.